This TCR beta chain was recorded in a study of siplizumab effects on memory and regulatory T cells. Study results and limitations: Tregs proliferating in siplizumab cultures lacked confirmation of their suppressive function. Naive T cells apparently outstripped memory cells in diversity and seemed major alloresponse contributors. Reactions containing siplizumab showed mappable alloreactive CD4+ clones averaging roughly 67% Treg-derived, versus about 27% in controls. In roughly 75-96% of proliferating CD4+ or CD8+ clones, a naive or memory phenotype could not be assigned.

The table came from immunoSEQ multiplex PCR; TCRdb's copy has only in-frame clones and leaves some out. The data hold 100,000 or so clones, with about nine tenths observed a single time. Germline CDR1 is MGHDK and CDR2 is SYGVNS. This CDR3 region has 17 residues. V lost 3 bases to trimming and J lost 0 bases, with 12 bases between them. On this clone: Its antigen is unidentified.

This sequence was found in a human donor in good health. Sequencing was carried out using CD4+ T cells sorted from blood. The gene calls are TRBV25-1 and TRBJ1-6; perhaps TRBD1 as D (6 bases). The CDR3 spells CASSDIQGGSYNSPLHF. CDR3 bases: TGTGCCAGCAGTGACATACAGGGAGGCTCCTATAATTCACCCCTCCACTTT. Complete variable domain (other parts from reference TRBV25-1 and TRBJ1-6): EADIYQTPRYLVIGTGKKITLECSQTMGHDKMYWYQQDPGMELHLIHYSYGVNSTEKGDLSSESTVSRIRTEHFPLTLESARPSHTSQYLCASSDIQGGSYNSPLHFGNGTRLTVT.